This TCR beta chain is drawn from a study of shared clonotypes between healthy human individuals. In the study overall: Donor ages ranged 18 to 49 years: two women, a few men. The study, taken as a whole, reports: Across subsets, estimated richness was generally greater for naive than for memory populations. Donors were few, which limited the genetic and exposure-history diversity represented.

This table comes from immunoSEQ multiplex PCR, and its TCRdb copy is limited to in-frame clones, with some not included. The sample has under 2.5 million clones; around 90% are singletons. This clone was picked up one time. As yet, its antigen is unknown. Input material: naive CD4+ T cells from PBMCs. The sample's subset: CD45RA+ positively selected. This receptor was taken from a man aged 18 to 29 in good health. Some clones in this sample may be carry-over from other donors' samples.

The CDR3 bases are TGCGCCAGCAGCCAAGGGGTGGCCTCACGGGTCACAGATACGCAGTATTTT. This sequence encodes CASSQGVASRVTDTQYF. The rearrangement joins TRBV4-3 to TRBJ2-3; D remains unclear. Trimming removed 1 base at V and 2 bases at J, with 16 bases between. The CDR3 consists of 17 residues. Germline lookup yields CDR1 LGHNA and CDR2 YSLEER.